These 27 T cell receptor beta chains came from one sample sequenced in a study of cytomegalovirus exposure and HLA in healthy donors. Clones were read by immunoSEQ multiplex PCR, and TCRdb kept only the in-frame ones, dropping some. The sample holds roughly 330,000 clones, roughly 90% seen once. Sequenced input: PBMCs. These receptors came from a woman aged 25 to 45 in good health and CMV-seropositive.

This sequence joins TRBV6-5 and TRBJ2-1; D call uncertain. Germline CDR1 is MNHEY and CDR2 is SVGAGI. This CDR3 is built from 14 residues. Trimming stripped 0 bases from V and 5 bases from J, with 8 bases between. The DNA of the CDR3 is TGTGCCAGCAGTTACTCGGGTTTAAACAATGAGCAGTTCTTC. It translates to CASSYSGLNNEQFF.

This chain joins TRBV14 and TRBJ1-2; the D gene is possibly TRBD1 (6 bases). The CDR3 contains 15 residues. The V gene's germline CDR1 is SGHDN and CDR2 FVKESK. Trimming pared 0 bases from V and 7 bases from J, leaving 15 bases between. The CDR3 bases are TGTGCCAGCAGCCAAGATCCCAGGGGATATTCTGGCTACACCTTC. Amino acids: CASSQDPRGYSGYTF.

This sequence joins TRBV7-7 and TRBJ2-1, with 7 bases that match TRBD2. The J segment lost 5 bases and the V segment lost 5 bases, leaving 6 bases of the junction unmatched. The CDR3 has 14 amino acids. The germline gives CDR1 SSHAT, CDR2 FNYEAQ (reference sequence). The CDR3 DNA reads as TGTGCCAGCAGCCGGGGACTACAAAACAATGAGCAGTTCTTC. Its protein is CASSRGLQNNEQFF.

The chain links TRBV5-1 to TRBJ2-5, with a tentative D call TRBD1 (6 bases). The V end was cut by 7 bases, the J end by 2 bases, with 15 bases between. The CDR3 spans 14 residues. Germline-derived CDR1 and CDR2 are SGHRS and YFSETQ. The DNA for the CDR3 is TGCGCCAGCGCTTTGGGGGCCTGGCAAGAGACCCAGTACTTC. Translating it yields CASALGAWQETQYF.

J is TRBJ2-1 and V is TRBV5-1, with no clear D. Germline V gene lookup returns CDR1 SGHRS and CDR2 YFSETQ. V lost 0 bases and J lost 5, with 9 bases in between. The CDR3 is 14 amino acids. CDR3 in DNA: TGCGCCAGCAGCTTGGCCTGGGGAAACAATGAGCAGTTCTTC. Residues: CASSLAWGNNEQFF.

Only one count was recorded for this clone. The chain combines TRBV2 with TRBJ1-2, with no clear D. Germline assignment: CDR1 SNHLY and CDR2 FYNNEI. V shed 7 bases and J shed 6 bases, with 18 bases lying between them. This CDR3 is built from 14 residues. The CDR3 bases are TGTGCCAGCATTCCCTCGGTTATTCAAGATGGCTACACCTTC. It yields the protein CASIPSVIQDGYTF.

The chain joins TRBV6-6 to TRBJ1-5; TRBD1 matches 8 bases. The CDR3 extends over 15 amino acids. CDR1 is MNHNY, CDR2 SVGAGI, per germline (reference sequence). Trimming at V came to 7 bases and at J to 2 bases, leaving 7 bases not matched to a gene. In nucleotides, the CDR3 is TGTGCCAGCACCACAGGACAGGGTGGCAATCAGCCCCAGCATTTT. Its protein is CASTTGQGGNQPQHF.

The V and J genes are TRBV7-3 and TRBJ2-5, with TRBD2 matching over 9 bases. Germline CDR1 reads SGHTA; CDR2 reads FQGTGA. This CDR3 comprises 14 residues. With 3 bases clipped from V and 5 bases from J, the junction kept 4 bases outside the gene matches. CDR3 DNA: TGTGCCAGCAGCTTGGCGGGAGGGAGTGAGACCCAGTACTTC. This encodes CASSLAGGSETQYF.

The chain links TRBV18 to TRBJ2-5; TRBD1 matches 9 bases. This CDR3 is 15 amino acids long. The germline V gene encodes CDR1 KGHSH and CDR2 LQKENI. The V gene end was trimmed by 6 bases and the J gene end by 3 bases; junction bases not matched to a gene: 8. CDR3 bases: TGTGCCAGCTCCGAACTAAGGGACAGGGAAGAGACCCAGTACTTC. Translating gives CASSELRDREETQYF.

As regards this clone: Other DNA sequences within the sample encode an identical CDR3. This chain links TRBV27 with TRBJ1-5, with no clear D. The V gene's germline CDR1 is MNHEY and CDR2 SMNVEV (reference sequence). This CDR3 has 14 residues. V was cut by 2 bases and J by 3 bases, with 8 bases left in between. CDR3 nucleotides: TGTGCCAGCAGTTTAGGGCAGTTCAATCAGCCCCAGCATTTT. Protein: CASSLGQFNQPQHF.

The V call is TRBV6-5, the J call TRBJ2-7; D is unresolved. This CDR3 has 15 residues. Trimming stripped 2 bases from V and 4 bases from J, with 15 bases between. CDR1 is MNHEY, CDR2 SVGAGI, per germline. The CDR3 is CASSYDGRRPYEQYF. CDR3 in DNA: TGTGCCAGCAGTTACGATGGACGGCGTCCGTACGAGCAGTACTTC.

Written as DNA, the CDR3 is TGCAGCGGGCGGGTAGCGGGGGGGCCCGGGGAGCTGTTTTTT. It specifies CSGRVAGGPGELFF. V usage is TRBV29-1 and J usage is TRBJ2-2; TRBD2 agrees at 11 bases. Germline V gene lookup returns CDR1 SQVTM and CDR2 ANQGSEA. The length of the CDR3 is 14 residues. With V trimmed by 7 bases and J by 6 bases, 7 bases remained unmatched.

In this sample, this clone turned up a few times. This sequence joins TRBV6-5 and TRBJ2-7; TRBD1 aligns across 9 bases. The CDR3 loop spans 14 amino acids. In germline, CDR1 is MNHEY, CDR2 SVGAGI. The junction had 4 bases not matched to a gene; V was cut back by 5 bases and J by 2 bases. This chain's CDR3 is CASSTGTGTYEQYF. CDR3 sequence (DNA): TGTGCCAGCAGTACCGGGACAGGGACCTACGAGCAGTACTTC.

The CDR3 region has the DNA TGTGCCAGTAGTGTATCTAGCGGGGGACCCGAGCAGTTCTTC. Amino acid sequence: CASSVSSGGPEQFF. The V call is TRBV19, the J call TRBJ2-1, with 10 bases aligning to TRBD2. Per germline, CDR1 LNHDA and CDR2 SQIVND (reference sequence). V shed 5 bases, J shed 10 bases, and the junction held 8 bases outside the gene matches. This CDR3 comprises 14 residues.

The gene calls are TRBV7-9 and TRBJ2-5; unclear D gene. Germline V gene lookup returns CDR1 SEHNR and CDR2 FQNEAQ (reference sequence). V was cut by 5 bases and J by 5 bases, with 9 bases left in between. This CDR3 spans 12 amino acids. CDR3 nucleotides: TGTGCCAGCAGCCCGTCGGCGGAGACCCAGTACTTC. Amino acids: CASSPSAETQYF.

This clone came up once. In nucleotides, the CDR3 is TGTGCCACCAGCAGAGATCCGGCGGACAGCTCAACTAATGAAAAACTGTTTTTT. It encodes CATSRDPADSSTNEKLFF. The chain employs TRBV15 and TRBJ1-4, with D tentatively TRBD1 (6 bases). The V end lost 0 bases, the J end lost 0 bases, and 14 bases lay between the germline ends. CDR1 is LNHNV, CDR2 YYDKDF, per germline (reference sequence). The CDR3 is 18 residues long.

This chain links TRBV7-3 with TRBJ1-1; D is unclear. Trimming cost V 1 base and J 1 base, with 4 bases left between them. The CDR3 loop spans 13 amino acids. Germline CDR1 SGHTA, CDR2 FQGTGA. CDR3 DNA sequence: TGTGCCAGCAGCTTAATGGGGAACACTGAAGCTTTCTTT. Translating it yields CASSLMGNTEAFF.

This chain links TRBV7-3 with TRBJ2-1, with D possibly being TRBD1 (5 bases). Germline V CDR1 and CDR2: SGHTA, FQGTGA. V was pared by 8 bases and J by 9 bases, with 14 bases between. The CDR3 sequence is 12 residues long. For the CDR3, the DNA is TGTGCCAGCGGATTAGGGGATGGTGAGCAGTTCTTC. It is translated as CASGLGDGEQFF.

J is TRBJ2-5 and V is TRBV27, with D perhaps TRBD2 (6 bases). The CDR3 loop spans 15 amino acids. Trimming pared 6 bases from V and 2 bases from J, leaving 16 bases between. Per germline, CDR1 MNHEY and CDR2 SMNVEV (reference sequence). CDR3 nucleotides: TGTGCCAGCAGAGGCCGGCAGCGGGTACAAGAGACCCAGTACTTC. Protein product: CASRGRQRVQETQYF.

This chain joins TRBV2 and TRBJ1-1; D is perhaps TRBD1 (6 bases). The length of the CDR3 is 11 residues. Trimming stripped 11 bases from V and 5 bases from J, with 12 bases between. From germline, CDR1 is SNHLY and CDR2 FYNNEI. CDR3 residues: CAVRGGTEAFF. Here the CDR3 DNA reads TGTGCCGTACGAGGGGGGACTGAAGCTTTCTTT.

The chain combines TRBV13 with TRBJ2-1; D might be TRBD1 (5 bases). The ends were cut back, 5 bases at V and 3 bases at J, with 8 bases in the middle. The CDR3 contains 13 residues. The germline gives CDR1 PRHDT, CDR2 FYEKMQ (reference sequence). CDR3: CASSPDSYNEQFF. In nucleotides, the CDR3 is TGTGCCAGCAGCCCCGACAGCTACAATGAGCAGTTCTTC.

The rearrangement uses TRBV5-1 and TRBJ1-6; D uncertain. V was cut by 0 bases and J by 8 bases, with 12 bases left in between. This CDR3 contains 15 residues. Germline values: CDR1 SGHRS, CDR2 YFSETQ. DNA for the CDR3: TGCGCCAGCAGCTTGGAGGGCAGTACGGATTCACCCCTCCACTTT. Translated: CASSLEGSTDSPLHF.

The chain joins TRBV7-7 to TRBJ2-5, with D perhaps matching TRBD1 or TRBD2 (5 bases each). CDR1 SSHAT and CDR2 FNYEAQ come from the germline V gene (reference sequence). Trimming pared 1 base from V and 3 bases from J, leaving 12 bases between. The length of the CDR3 is 15 residues. The CDR3 region has the DNA TGTGCCAGCAGCTTAGGGGGGAGAGGTGAAGAGACCCAGTACTTC. Encoded protein: CASSLGGRGEETQYF.

CDR3 loop: CASSVVPDITDNEQFF. In DNA, the CDR3 is TGTGCCAGCAGCGTAGTCCCGGATATCACTGACAATGAGCAGTTCTTC. The chain recombines TRBV9 with TRBJ2-1; no reliable D call. V dropped 0 bases and J dropped 5 bases, with 15 bases sitting between them. The CDR3 spans 16 residues. From germline, CDR1 is SGDLS and CDR2 YYNGEE. Looking up the rest from reference TRBV9 and TRBJ2-1 gives the full variable domain: DSGVTQTPKHLITATGQRVTLRCSPRSGDLSVYWYQQSLDQGLQFLIQYYNGEERAKGNILERFSAQQFPDLHSELNLSSLELGDSALYFCASSVVPDITDNEQFFGPGTRLTVL.

This clone occurred a few times. The V and J genes are TRBV29-1 and TRBJ2-2, with 9 bases identical to TRBD2. The V gene's germline CDR1 is SQVTM and CDR2 ANQGSEA. This CDR3 comprises 11 residues. The J segment lost 8 bases and the V segment lost 7 bases, leaving 2 bases of the junction unmatched. The DNA of the CDR3 is TGCAGCGCCCTAGCGGGAGGGGAGCTGTTTTTT. As protein: CSALAGGELFF.

Concerning this clone: Other DNA sequences in this sample translate to the same CDR3. This chain links TRBV5-1 with TRBJ2-7; weak D call: TRBD1 (6 bases). This CDR3 has 12 amino acids. V lost 1 base and J 4 bases, leaving 6 bases between the germline ends. Germline V gives CDR1 SGHRS, CDR2 YFSETQ. DNA for the CDR3: TGCGCCAGCAGCTTGCAGGGGTACGAGCAGTACTTC. Amino acid sequence: CASSLQGYEQYF.

This clone has only one observation. This chain links TRBV4-3 with TRBJ2-1; tentatively, D is TRBD2 (6 bases). V was cut by 4 bases and J by 0 bases, with 13 bases left in between. This CDR3 has 16 amino acids. The germline V gene encodes CDR1 LGHNA and CDR2 YSLEER. In DNA, the CDR3 is TGCGCCAGCAGCCCGGACTACCAAAGCTCCTACAATGAGCAGTTCTTC. As protein: CASSPDYQSSYNEQFF.